The 6 T cell receptor beta chains presented below share a single source sample, sequenced in a study of blood T cell repertoires in COVID-19. Here immunoSEQ multiplex PCR was the method, and the copy in TCRdb shows in-frame clones only, minus some. The sample lists over 300,000 clones; about 90% were seen once. Sequences were obtained from peripheral blood. The receptors originated from a man aged 18-30 years who had recovered from COVID-19.

The gene calls are TRBV5-4 and TRBJ1-2; 7 bases match TRBD1. Germline values: CDR1 SGHNT, CDR2 YYREEE (reference sequence). V lost 4 bases to trimming and J lost 6 bases; unmatched junction nucleotides: 12. The CDR3 length is 15 residues. CDR3 in amino acids: CASSPGTASTNGYTF. The DNA for the CDR3 is TGTGCCAGCAGCCCCGGGACAGCATCTACAAATGGCTACACCTTC.

This sequence joins TRBV7-8 and TRBJ2-7, with a tentative D call TRBD1 (6 bases). There are 17 residues in the CDR3. The ends were cut back, 1 base at V and 0 bases at J, with 16 bases in the middle. Germline loops: CDR1 SGHVS, CDR2 FQNEAQ. DNA for the CDR3: TGTGCCAGCAGCTTAGGGCTGGTGGGGGCCTTCTCCTACGAGCAGTACTTC. It encodes CASSLGLVGAFSYEQYF.

As to this clone: The sample carries other DNA sequences with the same CDR3. This chain connects TRBV20-1 to TRBJ2-5, with 7 nucleotides matching TRBD1. The CDR3 extends over 11 amino acids. Germline trimming cut 6 bases from V and 5 bases from J; bases unmatched to any gene: 3. The germline gives CDR1 DFQATT, CDR2 SNEGSKA (reference sequence). The CDR3 is CSARQGETQYF. As DNA, the CDR3 is TGCAGTGCGAGACAGGGCGAGACCCAGTACTTC.

This chain connects TRBV5-4 to TRBJ2-3, with 9 bases lining up with TRBD1. Germline V CDR1 and CDR2: SGHNT, YYREEE (reference sequence). The V segment lost 5 bases and the J segment 1 base; nucleotides outside the gene matches: 5. The CDR3 totals 15 residues. CDR3 residues: CASRSGTGRTDTQYF. DNA of the CDR3: TGTGCCAGCAGATCCGGGACAGGGCGCACAGATACGCAGTATTTT. Full variable domain (missing parts from reference TRBV5-4 and TRBJ2-3): ETGVTQSPTHLIKTRGQQVTLRCSSQSGHNTVSWYQQALGQGPQFIFQYYREEENGRGNFPPRFSGLQFPNYSSELNVNALELDDSALYLCASRSGTGRTDTQYFGPGTRLTVL.

V is TRBV6-2 or TRBV6-3 and J is TRBJ2-2, with 9 bases identical to TRBD2. The CDR3 has 16 residues. The V gene end was trimmed by 2 bases and the J gene end by 5 bases; junction bases not matched to a gene: 6. CDR1 MNHEY and CDR2 SVGEGT come from the germline V gene. This chain's CDR3 is CASSYGLAGKTGELFF. Here the CDR3 DNA reads TGTGCCAGCAGTTACGGCCTAGCGGGAAAAACCGGGGAGCTGTTTTTT.

This clone occurred a few times. Other DNA sequences of this sample code for an identical CDR3. V and J are TRBV6-5 and TRBJ2-2; 10 bases are a match to TRBD1. This CDR3 contains 14 residues. Trimming took 2 bases from V and 6 from J; bases not matched to a gene: 0. Germline CDR1 reads MNHEY; CDR2 reads SVGAGI. In nucleotides, the CDR3 is TGTGCCAGCAGTTACGGACAGGGGGCCGGGGAGCTGTTTTTT. This codes for CASSYGQGAGELFF.